These T cell receptor beta chains were read from a single sample in a study of PD-1 blockade in classical Hodgkin lymphoma. The protocol was immunoSEQ multiplex PCR, while the TCRdb copy is restricted to in-frame clones and leaves out a portion. This table has approximately 29,000 clones, over 70% appearing once. Sequences were derived from peripheral blood mononuclear cells (PBMCs), sampled before the fourth cycle of nivolumab. The source of these receptors is a human donor with classical Hodgkin lymphoma. Both conserved end residues are part of each CDR3. A D gene is named only where the DNA matches it firmly. The listing skips clone size in some rows; elsewhere it reads once, few, many or a size class.

clone_size: .
d_call: .
v_call: TRBV25-1
j_call: TRBJ2-2
cdr3_nt: TGTGCCAGCAGTGAACGTCGAGACACCGGGGAGCTGTTTTTT
cdr3_aa: CASSERRDTGELFF

clone_size: medium-sized
d_call: .
v_call: TRBV7-6
j_call: TRBJ1-1
cdr3_nt: TGTGCCAGCAGCATTGATATAGGCACTGAAGCTTTCTTT
cdr3_aa: CASSIDIGTEAFF

clone_size: .
d_call: .
v_call: TRBV27
j_call: TRBJ1-1
cdr3_nt: TGTGCCAGCAGTCCTACACCCAGAACAGGTGAAGCTTTCTTT
cdr3_aa: CASSPTPRTGEAFF

clone_size: .
d_call: TRBD2
v_call: TRBV9
j_call: TRBJ2-5
cdr3_nt: TGTGCCAGCAGCGTTAGCGGGGGGGCAGAGACCCAGTACTTC
cdr3_aa: CASSVSGGAETQYF

clone_size: .
d_call: .
v_call: TRBV7-8
j_call: TRBJ2-1
cdr3_nt: TGTGCCAGCAGCTTTACCGGGACGTATGTCTTC
cdr3_aa: CASSFTGTYVF

clone_size: .
d_call: .
v_call: TRBV4-2
j_call: TRBJ1-3
cdr3_nt: TGTGCCAGCAGCCAAGATGAATACACCATATATTTT
cdr3_aa: CASSQDEYTIYF

clone_size: .
d_call: TRBD2
v_call: TRBV5-1
j_call: TRBJ2-7
cdr3_nt: TGCGCCAGCAGCCCACGGGGGGGGCATTATAGCGAGCAGTACTTC
cdr3_aa: CASSPRGGHYSEQYF

clone_size: few
d_call: .
v_call: TRBV19
j_call: TRBJ1-5
cdr3_nt: TGTGCCAGTAGTACGATCAGCAATCAGCCCCAGCATTTT
cdr3_aa: CASSTISNQPQHF

clone_size: .
d_call: .
v_call: TRBV4-1
j_call: TRBJ2-3
cdr3_nt: TGCGCCAGCAGCCAAATAGGGCTTCTAACAGATACGCAGTATTTT
cdr3_aa: CASSQIGLLTDTQYF

clone_size: .
d_call: .
v_call: TRBV21-1
j_call: TRBJ2-4
cdr3_nt: TGTGCCAGCAGCAAACCCCCCAGGTCTCTAAACATTCAGTACTTC
cdr3_aa: CASSKPPRSLNIQYF

clone_size: once
d_call: .
v_call: TRBV7-2
j_call: TRBJ2-7
cdr3_nt: TGTGCCAGCAGCCCGACAGGTTCTCACGAGCAGTACTTC
cdr3_aa: CASSPTGSHEQYF

clone_size: .
d_call: .
v_call: TRBV12-5
j_call: TRBJ1-4
cdr3_nt: TGTGCTAGTGGTCCGACAGCCCCTGAAAAACTGTTTTTT
cdr3_aa: CASGPTAPEKLFF

clone_size: .
d_call: .
v_call: TRBV7-6
j_call: TRBJ2-5
cdr3_nt: TGTGCCAGCAGCTTAGCGGTGGCGGGCGGCCAAGAGACCCAGTACTTC
cdr3_aa: CASSLAVAGGQETQYF

clone_size: once
d_call: .
v_call: TRBV4-3
j_call: TRBJ2-5
cdr3_nt: TGCGCCAGCAGCCAAGACTGGTCAGGGAAAGAGACCCAGTACTTC
cdr3_aa: CASSQDWSGKETQYF

clone_size: .
d_call: .
v_call: TRBV7-8
j_call: TRBJ1-1
cdr3_nt: TGTGCCAGCAGCTTAAAGGGGCCGGAAGCTTTCTTT
cdr3_aa: CASSLKGPEAFF

clone_size: few
d_call: .
v_call: TRBV4-2
j_call: TRBJ2-1
cdr3_nt: TGTGCCAGCAGCCAAGATGGGAGCGGGCCATACAATGAGCAGTTCTTC
cdr3_aa: CASSQDGSGPYNEQFF

clone_size: .
d_call: .
v_call: TRBV9
j_call: TRBJ1-2
cdr3_nt: TGTGCCAGCAGCGTAGGGGGGATCGATGGCTACACCTTC
cdr3_aa: CASSVGGIDGYTF

clone_size: once
d_call: TRBD1
v_call: TRBV19
j_call: TRBJ2-7
cdr3_nt: TGTGCCAGTAGTATGGGACAGTTCTACGAGCAGTACTTC
cdr3_aa: CASSMGQFYEQYF

clone_size: .
d_call: TRBD2
v_call: TRBV5-5
j_call: TRBJ2-5
cdr3_nt: TGTGCCAGCAGCTTGCGGGAGGACTACCAAGAGACCCAGTACTTC
cdr3_aa: CASSLREDYQETQYF

clone_size: .
d_call: .
v_call: TRBV5-4
j_call: TRBJ2-7
cdr3_nt: TGTGCCAGCGGCAGGGATCTCTACGAGCAGTACTTC
cdr3_aa: CASGRDLYEQYF

clone_size: .
d_call: .
v_call: TRBV28
j_call: TRBJ2-3
cdr3_nt: TGTGCCAGCAGTTTGATCCGACAGGGAGGTACAGATACGCAGTATTTT
cdr3_aa: CASSLIRQGGTDTQYF

clone_size: .
d_call: TRBD1
v_call: TRBV7-3
j_call: TRBJ2-7
cdr3_nt: TGTGCCAGCAGCTTAGGGACAGGGGGGCAGCAGTACTTC
cdr3_aa: CASSLGTGGQQYF

clone_size: .
d_call: .
v_call: TRBV23-1
j_call: TRBJ1-1
cdr3_nt: TGCGCCAGCAGTGGGAAGGGACGGGATTACACTGAAGCTTTCTTT
cdr3_aa: CASSGKGRDYTEAFF

clone_size: .
d_call: .
v_call: TRBV7-8
j_call: TRBJ2-3
cdr3_nt: TGTGCCAGCAGCCCCGGGACCCCGTTAGAGTATTTT
cdr3_aa: CASSPGTPLEYF

clone_size: .
d_call: .
v_call: TRBV10-3
j_call: TRBJ2-7
cdr3_nt: TGTGCCATCAGTGAGGGGGGCCCTGCACGGCGCTACGAGCAGTACTTC
cdr3_aa: CAISEGGPARRYEQYF

clone_size: .
d_call: TRBD1
v_call: TRBV4-3
j_call: TRBJ1-2
cdr3_nt: TGCGCCAGCAGCCAAGCGCCCCGGACAGGGGGTCACTATGGCTACACCTTC
cdr3_aa: CASSQAPRTGGHYGYTF

clone_size: .
d_call: .
v_call: TRBV27
j_call: TRBJ2-1
cdr3_nt: TGTGCCAGCAGTTCCGGAATGGGATACAATGAGCAGTTCTTC
cdr3_aa: CASSSGMGYNEQFF

clone_size: .
d_call: TRBD2
v_call: TRBV29-1
j_call: TRBJ2-1
cdr3_nt: TGCAGCGTTAAAGCCCTAGCGGGGGACTACAATGAGCAGTTCTTC
cdr3_aa: CSVKALAGDYNEQFF

clone_size: .
d_call: .
v_call: TRBV11-2
j_call: TRBJ1-6
cdr3_nt: TGTGCCAGCAGCTTAGCTTCAGGGCAGTCACCCCTCCACTTT
cdr3_aa: CASSLASGQSPLHF